This T cell receptor beta chain was sequenced in a study of control samples from healthy donors and cancer patients. Method: immunoSEQ multiplex PCR; TCRdb's copy keeps in-frame clones and lacks some. The sample shows roughly 90,000 clones, less than 90% of them seen only once. Looked up from germline, CDR1 is SGHRS and CDR2 is YFSETQ. Trimming stripped 4 bases from V and 3 bases from J, with 17 bases between. The CDR3 runs to 16 residues. The receptor comes from a woman aged 45-65 years with colorectal cancer. The J gene is TRBJ2-4, the V gene TRBV5-1; maybe TRBD2 (7 bases). The source material was PBMCs. The CDR3 DNA follows: TGCGCCAGCAGCCCGGGCGGGGGCGGGGGCAAAAACATTCAGTACTTC. Protein: CASSPGGGGGKNIQYF.